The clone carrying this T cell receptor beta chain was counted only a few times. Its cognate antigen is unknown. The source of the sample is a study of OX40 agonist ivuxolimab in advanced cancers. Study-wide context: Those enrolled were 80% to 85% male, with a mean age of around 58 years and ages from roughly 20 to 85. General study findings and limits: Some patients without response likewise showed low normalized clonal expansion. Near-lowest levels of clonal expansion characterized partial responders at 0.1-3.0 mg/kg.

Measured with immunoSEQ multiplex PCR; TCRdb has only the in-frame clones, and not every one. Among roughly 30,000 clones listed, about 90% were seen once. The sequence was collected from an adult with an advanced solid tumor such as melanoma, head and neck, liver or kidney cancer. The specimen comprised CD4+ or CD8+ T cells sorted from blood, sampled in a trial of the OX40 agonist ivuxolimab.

CDR3 DNA: TGTGCCAGCAGTCAGGATCAAAGCTCTGGAAACACCATATATTTT. Amino acid sequence: CASSQDQSSGNTIYF. This chain uses TRBV27 with TRBJ2-2; D is uncertain. The J call is uncertain, as TRBJ1-3 better fits the DNA end. Germline assignment: CDR1 MNHEY and CDR2 SMNVEV (reference sequence). The CDR3 consists of 15 residues.